The rows below give T cell receptor beta chains drawn from one sample of a study of T cell responses to AZD1222 COVID-19 vaccine. Profiling relied on immunoSEQ multiplex PCR, and the TCRdb table lists in-frame clones only, not all of them. Among 90,000 to 120,000 clones listed, roughly 87% were seen once. The source material was peripheral blood, sampled 28 days after the second AZD1222 dose. The receptor source for this set is an adult who received the AZD1222 COVID-19 vaccine. Each CDR3 is given without its conserved first and last residue.

v_call cdr3_aa
TRBV5-1 ASSWNPGQPNTEAF
TRBV19 ASTTGRAAGELF
TRBV6-5 ASQQPNTEAF
TRBV5-1 ASSPGQGAGNEKLF
TRBV4-1 ASSQVRGRYSNQPQH
TRBV5-1 ASSIDRGREQY
TRBV19 ASSPGTGGPLGTEAF
TRBV4-2 ASSQEDRANQPQH
TRBV13 ASSHTLSQQDEQF
TRBV5-1 ASSTGLLDSNQPQH
TRBV6-5 ASSFGQVNEKLF
TRBV7-9 ASSLVGYSDTEAF
TRBV7-9 ASSLEFGSSGTGELF